This T cell receptor beta chain stems from a study of CD8+ T cells in alopecia areata. Study-wide results and limits: Alphabeta T cells residing in normal skin are also sequenced in scalp samples.

The authors extracted RNA and reverse transcribed it into cDNA as the sequencing template. Here immunoSEQ multiplex PCR was the method, and the copy in TCRdb shows in-frame clones only, minus some. The sample lists 150,000 to 200,000 clones; 50% to 65% were seen once. For this clone: What it binds is unknown.

This CDR3 spans 14 amino acids. Between the trimmed V and J ends, which lost 1 base and 2 bases, there was a span of 10 bases. Germline CDR1 and CDR2: SGHRS and YFSETQ. This TCR came from a human donor in good health. This rearrangement joins TRBV5-1 to TRBJ2-7, with unresolved D. What was sequenced was CD4+ T cells sorted from blood. The CDR3 DNA is TGCGCCAGCAGCTTGTCGAGTACAACCTACGAGCAGTACTTC. The encoded protein is CASSLSSTTYEQYF.